These 13 T cell receptor beta chains originate from one sample sequenced in a study of T cell changes during pregnancy in multiple sclerosis. Profiled with immunoSEQ multiplex PCR; TCRdb holds only in-frame clones, not every one. This sample has about 46,000 clones; around 90% occur once, and the top ten carry around 9.2%. Sequencing was performed on CD8+ T cells from peripheral blood mononuclear cells, taken after pregnancy. The receptor set was obtained from a female donor with multiple sclerosis, enrolled in a pregnancy study.

This rearrangement joins TRBV6-5 to TRBJ1-1; possible D gene TRBD1, 5 bases. Trimming removed 6 bases at V and 2 bases at J, with 10 bases between. The CDR3 extends over 13 amino acids. Germline lookup yields CDR1 MNHEY and CDR2 SVGAGI. The DNA for the CDR3 is TGTGCCAGCAGGACCGGGACTAACACTGAAGCTTTCTTT. This codes for CASRTGTNTEAFF.

The chain's CDR3 is CASSHGTLGSPLHF. The CDR3 DNA reads TGTGCCAGCAGCCACGGGACTTTGGGCTCACCCCTCCACTTT. The rearrangement uses TRBV7-3 and TRBJ1-6; D may be TRBD1 (5 bases). The germline CDR1 and CDR2 sequences are SGHTA and FQGTGA. Trimming took 5 bases from V and 10 from J, leaving 15 bases between them. The CDR3 covers 14 residues.

This chain joins TRBV7-9 and TRBJ1-2; TRBD1 might be the D (5 bases). Germline V gene lookup returns CDR1 SEHNR and CDR2 FQNEAQ (reference sequence). The CDR3 has 14 amino acids. The V end was cut by 3 bases, the J end by 6 bases, with 14 bases between. The chain's CDR3 is CASSLRDTGDGYTF. CDR3 DNA sequence: TGTGCCAGCAGCTTGCGCGACACGGGGGATGGCTACACCTTC.

As DNA, the CDR3 is TGTGCCAGCAGTGAAGTTCGCCGGTTGAGCTCTGGAAACACCATATATTTT. Its translation: CASSEVRRLSSGNTIYF. The chain is built from TRBV6-1 and TRBJ1-3; D remains ambiguous. Germline V gene data show CDR1 as MNHNS and CDR2 as SASEGT. The CDR3 consists of 17 residues. V lost 1 base and J lost 0, with 13 bases in between.

V is TRBV11-2 and J is TRBJ2-1, with 15 positions matching TRBD2. From germline, CDR1 is SGHAT and CDR2 FQNNGV. The CDR3 covers 15 residues. The trim removed 5 bases at V and 7 bases at J, leaving 3 bases unmatched. This CDR3 is CASSQGTSGRNEQFF. The CDR3 nucleotides are TGTGCCAGCAGCCAGGGGACTAGCGGGAGGAATGAGCAGTTCTTC. Full variable domain (outside the CDR3, taken from reference TRBV11-2 and TRBJ2-1): EAGVAQSPRYKIIEKRQSVAFWCNPISGHATLYWYQQILGQGPKLLIQFQNNGVVDDSQLPKDRFSAERLKGVDSTLKIQPAKLEDSAVYLCASSQGTSGRNEQFFGPGTRLTVL.

The chain joins TRBV15 to TRBJ1-3, with 8 bases lining up with TRBD1. The CDR3 covers 15 residues. V lost 0 bases, J lost 4 bases, and 2 bases stayed unmatched. Looked up from germline, CDR1 is LNHNV and CDR2 is YYDKDF (reference sequence). CDR3 sequence: CATSRDRGLGNTIYF. As DNA, the CDR3 is TGTGCCACCAGCAGAGACAGGGGGCTCGGAAACACCATATATTTT.

The chain recombines TRBV10-1 with TRBJ2-1; TRBD2 matches at 12 bases. CDR1 and CDR2 (germline): WNHNN, SYGVQD (reference sequence). The CDR3 length is 17 residues. Unmatched junction bases numbered 7, after V lost 3 bases and J lost 4 bases. CDR3 loop: CASSDGLAGSRYNEQFF. The DNA of the CDR3 is TGCGCCAGCAGTGACGGACTAGCGGGAAGTAGATACAATGAGCAGTTCTTC.

This clone was recorded once. The chain has TRBV6-5 and TRBJ1-3; a possible D gene is TRBD1 (5 bases). The CDR3 is 15 amino acids. The V end lost 0 bases, the J end lost 4 bases, and 10 bases lay between the germline ends. CDR1 and CDR2 from the germline V gene are MNHEY and SVGAGI. The CDR3, as DNA: TGTGCCAGCAGTTACTCGCCCGCAGGGGGAAACACCATATATTTT. It encodes CASSYSPAGGNTIYF.

This sequence joins TRBV9 and TRBJ1-2, with a possible D match to TRBD1 (6 bases). This CDR3 is 15 amino acids long. Germline values: CDR1 SGDLS, CDR2 YYNGEE. The V end lost 4 bases, the J end lost 8 bases, and 21 bases lay between the germline ends. The chain's CDR3 is CASSPGTTVTVGYTF. The CDR3 nucleotides are TGTGCCAGCAGCCCTGGGACAACCGTCACGGTGGGCTACACCTTC.

The chain joins TRBV7-9 to TRBJ2-1; TRBD2 matches at 15 bases. This CDR3 spans 17 amino acids. The germline CDR1 and CDR2 sequences are SEHNR and FQNEAQ (reference sequence). V was pared by 4 bases and J by 7 bases, with 8 bases of the junction left unmatched. CDR3 protein: CASSSTRTSGRGNEQFF. The CDR3 DNA is TGTGCCAGCAGCTCGACCCGGACTAGCGGGAGGGGAAATGAGCAGTTCTTC.

V is TRBV5-8 and J is TRBJ2-7; D unresolved. Germline V gene data show CDR1 as SGHTS and CDR2 as YDEGEE. The V end lost 5 bases, the J end lost 5 bases, and 5 bases lay between the germline ends. There are 10 residues in the CDR3. CDR3 nucleotides: TGTGCCAGCAGGAGGAACGAGCAGTACTTC. Translation gives CASRRNEQYF.

J is TRBJ2-1 and V is TRBV19; possibly TRBD1 for D (6 bases). Per the germline V gene, CDR1 is LNHDA and CDR2 is SQIVND (reference sequence). V was trimmed by 5 bases and J by 0 bases, leaving 14 bases between them. The CDR3 runs to 16 residues. The CDR3 protein is CASSSDRSHSYNEQFF. The DNA for the CDR3 is TGTGCCAGTAGTTCAGACAGGTCCCACTCCTACAATGAGCAGTTCTTC.

The chain employs TRBV4-2 and TRBJ1-5, with unresolved D. This CDR3 comprises 18 residues. V lost 0 bases, J lost 6 bases, and 21 bases lay in between. Germline CDR1 LGHNA, CDR2 YNFKEQ. CDR3 sequence: CASSQDLRGFTEAQPQHF. DNA for the CDR3: TGTGCCAGCAGCCAAGATTTGCGTGGTTTCACCGAAGCTCAGCCCCAGCATTTT.